Here is one T cell receptor (beta chain) with its context. Its antigen remains unknown. Around 10 milliliters of peripheral blood were drawn from each donor. The data belong to a study of blood T cells in healthy people across ages. Looked up from germline, CDR1 is SGHTA and CDR2 is FQGNSA. The CDR3 length is 14 residues. V was cut by 1 base and J by 7 bases, with 10 bases left in between. Sample-barcoded 5' priming and a J-beta primer mix drove a second PCR of roughly 7 to 11 cycles. Each CDR3 protein gets one entry after TCRdb re-called the 5' RACE reads with MiXCR. The table lists under 1,000,000 distinct CDR3 sequences, around 36% of them singletons. General observations from the study: Samples with more naive T cells showed higher observed beta diversity.

Sequenced: blood. The chain combines TRBV7-2 with TRBJ2-2, with a tentative D call TRBD1 (6 bases). The TCR was taken from a man aged 18 to 30 in good health. The chain's CDR3 is CASSLVRGIGELFF. In DNA, the CDR3 is TGTGCCAGCAGCTTAGTCAGGGGAATCGGGGAGCTGTTTTTT.